A selection of T cell receptor beta chains follows, all from one sample in a study of CD8 T cells in Susac syndrome. From the immunoSEQ multiplex PCR reads, TCRdb called clonotypes with MiXCR, one entry per CDR3 protein. The sample contains 150,000 to 200,000 distinct CDR3 sequences, 80% to 95% of which appear only once. Sequences were obtained from CD4+ T cells from PBMCs. These receptors originate from a human donor with multiple sclerosis. Both conserved end residues are part of each CDR3. Each record gives: V gene, J gene, D gene, clone size, CDR3 length, CDR3 protein, CDR3 DNA. D genes are given only for firm matches. Only some rows state a clone size, as once, few, many or a class for expanded clones.

TRBV7-2,TRBJ2-5,TRBD1,once,14,CASSFQGARETQYF,TGTGCCAGCAGCTTTCAGGGGGCCCGGGAGACCCAGTACTTC
TRBV30,TRBJ1-5,-,-,14,CAWSVSTFNQPQHF,TGTGCCTGGAGTGTATCGACTTTCAATCAGCCCCAGCATTTT
TRBV19,TRBJ1-2,-,-,12,CASRMQRGGYTF,TGTGCCAGTAGGATGCAGAGGGGAGGCTACACCTTC
TRBV28,TRBJ1-2,-,-,15,CASRLGHWSNYGYTF,TGTGCCAGCAGACTGGGACACTGGAGTAACTATGGCTACACCTTC
TRBV14,TRBJ2-3,-,-,13,CASSQAGTDTQYF,TGTGCCAGCAGCCAAGCTGGCACAGATACGCAGTATTTT
TRBV5-4,TRBJ1-1,-,-,15,CASTILGRLNTEAFF,TGTGCCAGCACCATTCTCGGGCGGTTGAACACTGAAGCTTTCTTT
TRBV7-2,TRBJ2-7,TRBD1,few,15,CASSLARTGVYEQYF,TGTGCCAGCAGCTTAGCGAGGACAGGGGTCTACGAGCAGTACTTC
TRBV24-1,TRBJ1-1,-,once,14,CATRGGSLNTEAFF,TGTGCCACGAGAGGGGGTAGCCTTAACACTGAAGCTTTCTTT
TRBV29-1,TRBJ2-2,-,once,14,CSVRTEANTGELFF,TGCAGCGTTCGGACAGAGGCGAACACCGGGGAGCTGTTTTTT
TRBV20-1,TRBJ2-5,-,-,13,CSASGGPGETQYF,TGCAGTGCGAGTGGGGGGCCGGGCGAGACCCAGTACTTC
TRBV18,TRBJ1-1,-,-,13,CATNVGGNTEAFF,TGTGCCACCAATGTTGGGGGGAACACTGAAGCTTTCTTT
TRBV20-1,TRBJ2-5,-,-,13,CSARPGTQETQYF,TGCAGTGCTAGACCAGGGACTCAAGAGACCCAGTACTTC
TRBV5-1,TRBJ2-7,-,-,12,CASSLEDYEQYF,TGCGCCAGCAGCTTAGAGGATTACGAGCAGTACTTC
TRBV12-3/TRBV12-4,TRBJ2-5,TRBD1,-,13,CASSLRGQGTQYF,TGTGCCAGCAGTTTAAGGGGGCAAGGGACCCAGTACTTC
TRBV29-1,TRBJ2-1,-,-,11,CSVEGAFEQFF,TGCAGCGTTGAAGGGGCATTTGAGCAGTTCTTC
TRBV3-1,TRBJ1-1,TRBD1,-,12,CASSQQGAEAFF,TGTGCCAGCAGCCAACAGGGGGCTGAAGCTTTCTTT
TRBV12-3/TRBV12-4,TRBJ1-1,-,few,12,CASSFSNTEAFF,TGTGCCAGCAGTTTTTCCAACACTGAAGCTTTCTTT
TRBV29-1,TRBJ2-5,-,few,13,CSVRGQAGETQYF,TGCAGCGTTCGAGGACAGGCGGGGGAGACCCAGTACTTC
TRBV5-1,TRBJ2-7,TRBD1,-,16,CASSLVAQGAAYEQYF,TGCGCCAGCAGCTTGGTAGCGCAGGGGGCGGCCTACGAGCAGTACTTC
TRBV20-1,TRBJ2-2,TRBD1,-,16,CSARDTGDPNTGELFF,TGCAGTGCTAGAGACACAGGGGACCCGAACACCGGGGAGCTGTTTTTT
TRBV29-1,TRBJ2-3,-,-,13,CSVEVPGEAAQYF,TGCAGCGTTGAGGTCCCGGGGGAGGCGGCGCAGTATTTT
TRBV20-1,TRBJ2-3,-,-,14,CSAIRGPSTDTQYF,TGCAGTGCTATCCGGGGGCCCAGCACAGATACGCAGTATTTT
TRBV28,TRBJ2-2,TRBD1,-,16,CASSLDGTGLAGELFF,TGTGCCAGCAGTTTAGACGGGACAGGGCTGGCCGGGGAGCTGTTTTTT
TRBV29-1,TRBJ2-3,TRBD2,once,15,CSVSGSGGVTDTQYF,TGCAGCGTTAGTGGTAGCGGGGGGGTAACAGATACGCAGTATTTT
TRBV9,TRBJ2-1,-,once,14,CASSADWNYNEQFF,TGTGCCAGCAGCGCGGACTGGAACTACAATGAGCAGTTCTTC
TRBV7-3,TRBJ2-1,-,-,13,CASSSAHSDEQFF,TGTGCCAGCAGCTCAGCACACAGTGATGAGCAGTTCTTC
TRBV4-1,TRBJ2-5,-,-,16,CASSQDSRPGQETQYF,TGCGCCAGCAGCCAAGATTCTCGTCCGGGCCAAGAGACCCAGTACTTC
TRBV4-2,TRBJ1-1,-,-,14,CASSQDLWVTEAFF,TGTGCCAGCAGCCAAGATTTATGGGTAACTGAAGCTTTCTTT
TRBV24-1,TRBJ2-1,TRBD1,-,16,CATSEGTGAFYNEQFF,TGTGCCACCAGTGAGGGGACAGGGGCCTTTTACAATGAGCAGTTCTTC
TRBV11-2,TRBJ1-1,-,-,14,CASSPLGTGTEAFF,TGTGCCAGCAGCCCCTTGGGGACCGGCACTGAAGCTTTCTTT
TRBV7-9,TRBJ2-5,TRBD2,-,18,CASSLVRASGGLQETQYF,TGTGCCAGCAGCTTAGTCCGGGCTAGCGGGGGACTCCAAGAGACCCAGTACTTC
TRBV27,TRBJ2-5,-,-,14,CATFRLGREETQYF,TGTGCCACATTCCGATTGGGGAGAGAAGAGACCCAGTACTTC
TRBV9,TRBJ1-2,-,-,13,CASSTGQNYGYTF,TGTGCCAGTAGCACCGGACAGAACTATGGCTACACCTTC
TRBV5-1,TRBJ2-5,TRBD2,-,17,CASSTGLAGGYQETQYF,TGCGCCAGCAGCACCGGACTAGCGGGGGGTTACCAAGAGACCCAGTACTTC
TRBV4-3,TRBJ2-2,TRBD2,-,14,CASALAGVSGELFF,TGCGCCAGCGCGCTAGCGGGAGTTTCCGGGGAGCTGTTTTTT
TRBV19,TRBJ1-2,TRBD1,-,13,CASTQDGQGGYTF,TGTGCCAGTACCCAGGACGGACAGGGTGGCTACACCTTC
TRBV6-5,TRBJ1-1,-,once,13,CASSRQAYTEAFF,TGTGCCAGCAGCCGACAGGCGTACACTGAAGCTTTCTTT
TRBV24-1,TRBJ2-2,-,-,12,CATGTFTGELFF,TGTGCCACCGGGACCTTCACAGGGGAGCTGTTTTTT
TRBV20-1,TRBJ2-1,TRBD2,-,16,CSATSPRSGGADEQFF,TGCAGTGCTACTTCGCCTCGTAGCGGGGGGGCGGATGAGCAGTTCTTC
TRBV28,TRBJ2-4,-,-,13,CASSLPRGNIQYF,TGTGCCAGCAGTTTACCCCGGGGGAACATTCAGTACTTC
TRBV19,TRBJ1-5,-,-,12,CASSMSYQPQHF,TGTGCCAGTAGTATGTCGTATCAGCCCCAGCATTTT
TRBV7-7,TRBJ2-3,TRBD2,once,15,CASSPLAGAGDTQYF,TGTGCCAGCAGCCCCCTAGCGGGAGCGGGGGATACGCAGTATTTT
TRBV5-1,TRBJ1-5,-,-,15,CASSLVTAYHQPQHF,TGCGCCAGCAGCTTGGTAACAGCCTATCATCAGCCCCAGCATTTT
TRBV6-6,TRBJ2-7,-,-,15,CASYPSSGKPYEQYF,TGTGCCAGTTACCCCTCCAGCGGTAAACCCTACGAGCAGTACTTC
TRBV11-2,TRBJ2-7,-,-,12,CASLGLTYEQYF,TGTGCCAGCCTCGGACTTACCTACGAGCAGTACTTC
TRBV11-2,TRBJ2-1,-,-,16,CASSLVVGGGGNEQFF,TGTGCCAGCAGCTTAGTGGTCGGGGGAGGAGGCAATGAGCAGTTCTTC
TRBV3-1,TRBJ2-1,-,-,15,CASSQESGVGGEQFF,TGTGCCAGCAGCCAAGAATCCGGGGTAGGGGGTGAGCAGTTCTTC
TRBV2,TRBJ2-2,-,-,16,CASSIVRVENTGELFF,TGTGCCAGCAGTATAGTCCGGGTGGAGAACACCGGGGAGCTGTTTTTT
TRBV7-8,TRBJ2-5,TRBD2,-,16,CASSFGLATLGETQYF,TGTGCCAGCAGCTTCGGACTAGCTACCCTCGGGGAGACCCAGTACTTC
TRBV19,TRBJ1-5,-,-,14,CASSIYGERQPQHF,TGTGCCAGTAGTATATACGGAGAACGTCAGCCCCAGCATTTT
TRBV3-1,TRBJ2-3,-,-,12,CASSTPLGTQYF,TGTGCCAGCAGCACCCCTCTAGGTACGCAGTATTTT
TRBV6-2/TRBV6-3,TRBJ2-7,-,-,11,CASSLHSEQYF,TGTGCCAGCAGCCTCCATTCCGAGCAGTACTTC
TRBV29-1,TRBJ1-2,TRBD1,-,13,CSVGGQGAQGYTF,TGCAGCGTCGGGGGACAGGGGGCACAGGGCTACACCTTC
TRBV27,TRBJ2-3,TRBD2,-,17,CASSDSRLAGYTDTQYF,TGTGCCAGCAGTGACTCCCGACTAGCGGGATACACAGATACGCAGTATTTT
TRBV3-1,TRBJ1-2,-,-,16,CASSRQTGGSVYGYTF,TGTGCCAGCAGCCGACAGACGGGGGGCTCAGTCTATGGCTACACCTTC
TRBV5-1,TRBJ1-1,TRBD1,-,15,CASSADRGVNTEAFF,TGCGCCAGCAGCGCTGACAGGGGGGTGAACACTGAAGCTTTCTTT
TRBV3-1,TRBJ1-4,-,-,14,CASSLNSMDEKLFF,TGTGCCAGCAGCCTAAACTCGATGGATGAAAAACTGTTTTTT
TRBV30,TRBJ1-3,-,-,13,CACRAPSGNTIYF,TGTGCCTGTCGAGCCCCCTCTGGAAACACCATATATTTT